This section outlines one TCR beta chain sequence together with its context. As yet, its antigen is unknown. The junction does not match germline at one end; this may be a read error. The sample is drawn from a study of cytomegalovirus exposure and HLA in healthy donors. About the study: Most donors, 70% to 85% of a few hundred genotyped, fell in the Caucasian-associated ancestry cluster. Study-level results: In a later analysis, approximately 15,000 TCR beta sequences were associated with HLA alleles at 0.05 false discovery rate. The study labeled fewer than 200 TCR beta chains cytomegalovirus-associated.

Germline CDR1 is SEHNR and CDR2 is FQNEAQ (reference sequence). This CDR3 is built from 12 residues. It was with 60 Vbeta and 13 Jbeta primers that the PCR ran. Only in-frame clones appear in the TCRdb table, and some are missing; sequencing was by immunoSEQ multiplex PCR. The data hold more than 85,000 clones, with approximately 76% observed a single time. The TCR was taken from a woman aged 50 to 65 in good health and CMV-seropositive. The sample taken for sequencing was PBMCs. J is TRBJ2-7 and V is TRBV7-9; D is ambiguous. In DNA form, the CDR3 reads TGTTCCAGCAGCTCCACTGGCGGTGAGCAGTACTTC. Its translation is CSSSSTGGEQYF.